The clone carrying this T cell receptor beta chain was counted a few times. Its matching antigen is unknown. This entry belongs to a study of regulatory T cells in long-lasting Graves disease. Whole-study findings and limits: Newly diagnosed Graves' patients had higher TCR diversity than persistent ones. Persistent disease was associated with favored TRBV28 usage and with favored use of TRBJ1-2 and TRBJ2-5.

The TCR beta library used iRepertoire HTBI primers with Arm-PCR amplification of CDR3. Original analysis: Detected in the samples were some 68 TRBV and 15 or so TRBJ segments. TCRdb fed the multiplex PCR reads into MiXCR, producing one record per CDR3 protein. The V and J calls and clone size are TCRdb's, not the authors'. This table holds 550,000 to 650,000 distinct CDR3 sequences, roughly 16% found once. Time point reported: newly diagnosed GD, antithyroid drugs for less than 3 months. PBMC-extracted RNA yielded the TCR library. Those enrolled as patients came out of an endocrinology department in Xi'an, China. This CDR3 has 12 amino acids. Trimming took off 2 bases at V and 7 bases at J, with 6 bases between the two ends. CDR1 is SGHTA, CDR2 FQGTGA, per germline. This sample was shared with a second study, whose subject was T cells in Graves' hyperthyroidism and ophthalmopathy.

Source: peripheral blood mononuclear cells (PBMCs), taken at new diagnosis, from a patient treated with antithyroid drugs. This receptor was identified in a man aged 18-30 years with Graves disease. This chain links TRBV7-3 with TRBJ2-4; no clear D. The CDR3 DNA follows: TGTGCCAGCAGCTTAGCGGCCAACATTCAGTACTTC. Protein: CASSLAANIQYF.